This T cell receptor (beta chain) was recorded in a study of cytotoxic CD8 clonotypes in ibrutinib-treated CLL. Assay used: immunoSEQ multiplex PCR; TCRdb lists only in-frame clones, some missing. The repertoire holds some 150,000 clones, with about 80% as singletons. This clone was seen once. The CDR3 totals 15 residues. Trimming at V came to 5 bases and at J to 8 bases, leaving 12 bases not matched to a gene. CDR1 is KGHSH and CDR2 is LQKENI in the germline V gene. The rearrangement links TRBV18 to TRBJ1-1, with TRBD1 matching 9 bases. The source material was PBMCs, sampled after 12 months of ibrutinib treatment. The sequence derives from a human donor with chronic lymphocytic leukemia. The CDR3 nucleotides are TGTGCCAGCTCAACGGGACAGGGCCGTGGTGCCGAAGCTTTCTTT. Protein: CASSTGQGRGAEAFF.